This TCR beta chain was profiled in a study of T cells in localized non-small cell lung cancer. The V gene end was trimmed by 8 bases and the J gene end by 2 bases; junction bases not matched to a gene: 2. The germline gives CDR1 MNHNS, CDR2 SASEGT. This CDR3 has 13 residues. Sequencing was performed with immunoSEQ multiplex PCR; in TCRdb, only in-frame clones are kept and a portion is missing. The sample comprises around 50,000 clones, 75% to 90% of which are singletons, and roughly 5.5% rests with the top ten. Study-level points and caveats: Sequencing, confined to only one tumor region, leaves heterogeneity possible. Peak T cell clonality was found in uninvolved adjacent lung, exceeding tumor. Of the top 100 tumor clones, median about 56 were in adjacent lung, approximately 28 among its top 100.

Turning to this clone: The antigen is undetermined.

The V call is TRBV6-1, the J call TRBJ2-3; 9 positions agree with TRBD1. The sequencing here drew on peripheral blood, taken before any cancer treatment. The source is a woman aged 40-69 years with stage I lung adenocarcinoma. CDR3 nucleotide sequence: TGTGCCAGCCGGGACAGGGTCACAGATACGCAGTATTTT. This codes for CASRDRVTDTQYF.